This entry describes one T cell receptor (beta chain). The data derive from a study of T cell changes during pregnancy in multiple sclerosis. Repertoires were generated with immunoSEQ multiplex PCR, while TCRdb's copy carries only in-frame clones and drops some. The profile shows tens of thousands of clones, 90% of them singletons. This receptor was identified in a female donor in good health, enrolled as a control in a pregnancy study. Sequencing used peripheral blood, obtained in the third trimester of pregnancy.

Here the CDR3 DNA reads TGCGCCAGCAACGGGGGGGGGACTGAAGCTTTCTTT. Its translation is CASNGGGTEAFF. The chain links TRBV5-1 to TRBJ1-1, with D possibly matching TRBD1 (5 bases). CDR3 size: 12 residues. The V and J ends lost 6 bases and 5 bases respectively, with 11 bases between them. Germline loops: CDR1 SGHRS, CDR2 YFSETQ.